The clone carrying this T cell receptor beta chain appeared once. Its matching antigen is unknown. This sample is drawn from a study of cytomegalovirus exposure and HLA in healthy donors. Overall study results and limits: A later analysis by the authors found several of the most significant clusters apparently linked to common viral pathogens.

Both 60 Vbeta primers and 13 Jbeta primers went into the PCR. TCRdb's table, derived via immunoSEQ multiplex PCR, lists solely in-frame clones and lacks some. Of about 210,000 clones listed, 78% are singletons. This CDR3 region has 14 residues. The trim removed 3 bases at V and 10 bases at J, leaving 9 bases unmatched. In germline, CDR1 is SGHTA, CDR2 FQGTGA. Sequences were obtained from PBMCs. The source is a boy aged 10-17 years in good health and CMV-seronegative. The chain employs TRBV7-3 and TRBJ2-1; 7 bases agree with TRBD2. The CDR3 loop reads CASSLGGPGGEQFF. The CDR3 coding sequence is TGTGCCAGCAGCTTGGGCGGGCCCGGGGGGGAGCAGTTCTTC.